The rows below give T cell receptor beta chains drawn from one sample of a study of T cell changes during pregnancy in multiple sclerosis. Data came from immunoSEQ multiplex PCR; TCRdb stores just in-frame clones and leaves some out. The table shows fewer than 150,000 clones, with around 97% occurring only once. The starting material was peripheral blood, obtained after pregnancy. The receptor source for this set is a female donor with multiple sclerosis, enrolled in a pregnancy study. CDR3s include the opening cysteine and the closing phenylalanine or tryptophan.

j_call v_call cdr3_aa
TRBJ2-1 TRBV5-1 CASSLRDSLGGEQFF
TRBJ2-2 TRBV9 CASSVGGREHIWGTGELFF
TRBJ1-4 TRBV7-6 CASSIGQGAYEKLFF
TRBJ2-2 TRBV28 CASSLWGRWGTPSNTGELFF
TRBJ2-5 TRBV13 CASSPRVLAGAETQYF
TRBJ1-2 TRBV19 CASSNRGRRGYTF
TRBJ2-5 TRBV28 CASSPGTNSGETQYF
TRBJ2-1 TRBV4-2 CASSQELLAVNEQFF
TRBJ2-1 TRBV2 CASIGTTYNEQFF
TRBJ2-3 TRBV11-2 CASNPGTGRGDTQYF
TRBJ2-6 TRBV7-8 CASSRYVGQGSGANVLTF
TRBJ1-5 TRBV28 CASSSPGQVRYSNQPQHF
TRBJ1-5 TRBV11-2 CASSIRQGMSQHF
TRBJ2-1 TRBV6-1 CASAGMMNEQFF
TRBJ2-1 TRBV6-6 CACAGTSGNYEQFF